This TCR beta chain is from a study of glioma-infiltrating T cells. The study's findings and limits: Above-expected tissue-blood divergence occurred in all gliomas, most in low-grade ones. Tissue and blood shared very few CDR3 sequences.

TCR alpha and beta CDR3 regions were amplified from RNA using iRepertoire nested multiplex PCR. Input was 100-400 ng of tissue mRNA or PBMC total RNA. From the multiplex PCR reads, TCRdb called clonotypes with MiXCR, one entry per CDR3 protein. Of about 190,000 distinct CDR3 sequences in the sample, more than 30% were seen once. Only one count was recorded for this clonotype. The antigen remains undetermined. No DNA is shown, since the ends of the CDR3 on it are uncertain; the CDR3 is the one TCRdb lists. The receptor was isolated from a human donor with low-grade glioma or glioblastoma, undergoing nonglioma brain surgery, or in good health (not recorded which). Sequenced material: glioma tissue, nonneoplastic brain tissue, or PBMCs (not recorded which).

The CDR3 reads CASSFYICSATQDTEAFF. The chain is built from TRBV7-2 and TRBJ1-1; whether TRBD1, the table's D call, matches the DNA was not checked. The CDR3 comprises 18 residues, both ends counted. Germline V CDR1 and CDR2: SGHTA, FQGNSA.